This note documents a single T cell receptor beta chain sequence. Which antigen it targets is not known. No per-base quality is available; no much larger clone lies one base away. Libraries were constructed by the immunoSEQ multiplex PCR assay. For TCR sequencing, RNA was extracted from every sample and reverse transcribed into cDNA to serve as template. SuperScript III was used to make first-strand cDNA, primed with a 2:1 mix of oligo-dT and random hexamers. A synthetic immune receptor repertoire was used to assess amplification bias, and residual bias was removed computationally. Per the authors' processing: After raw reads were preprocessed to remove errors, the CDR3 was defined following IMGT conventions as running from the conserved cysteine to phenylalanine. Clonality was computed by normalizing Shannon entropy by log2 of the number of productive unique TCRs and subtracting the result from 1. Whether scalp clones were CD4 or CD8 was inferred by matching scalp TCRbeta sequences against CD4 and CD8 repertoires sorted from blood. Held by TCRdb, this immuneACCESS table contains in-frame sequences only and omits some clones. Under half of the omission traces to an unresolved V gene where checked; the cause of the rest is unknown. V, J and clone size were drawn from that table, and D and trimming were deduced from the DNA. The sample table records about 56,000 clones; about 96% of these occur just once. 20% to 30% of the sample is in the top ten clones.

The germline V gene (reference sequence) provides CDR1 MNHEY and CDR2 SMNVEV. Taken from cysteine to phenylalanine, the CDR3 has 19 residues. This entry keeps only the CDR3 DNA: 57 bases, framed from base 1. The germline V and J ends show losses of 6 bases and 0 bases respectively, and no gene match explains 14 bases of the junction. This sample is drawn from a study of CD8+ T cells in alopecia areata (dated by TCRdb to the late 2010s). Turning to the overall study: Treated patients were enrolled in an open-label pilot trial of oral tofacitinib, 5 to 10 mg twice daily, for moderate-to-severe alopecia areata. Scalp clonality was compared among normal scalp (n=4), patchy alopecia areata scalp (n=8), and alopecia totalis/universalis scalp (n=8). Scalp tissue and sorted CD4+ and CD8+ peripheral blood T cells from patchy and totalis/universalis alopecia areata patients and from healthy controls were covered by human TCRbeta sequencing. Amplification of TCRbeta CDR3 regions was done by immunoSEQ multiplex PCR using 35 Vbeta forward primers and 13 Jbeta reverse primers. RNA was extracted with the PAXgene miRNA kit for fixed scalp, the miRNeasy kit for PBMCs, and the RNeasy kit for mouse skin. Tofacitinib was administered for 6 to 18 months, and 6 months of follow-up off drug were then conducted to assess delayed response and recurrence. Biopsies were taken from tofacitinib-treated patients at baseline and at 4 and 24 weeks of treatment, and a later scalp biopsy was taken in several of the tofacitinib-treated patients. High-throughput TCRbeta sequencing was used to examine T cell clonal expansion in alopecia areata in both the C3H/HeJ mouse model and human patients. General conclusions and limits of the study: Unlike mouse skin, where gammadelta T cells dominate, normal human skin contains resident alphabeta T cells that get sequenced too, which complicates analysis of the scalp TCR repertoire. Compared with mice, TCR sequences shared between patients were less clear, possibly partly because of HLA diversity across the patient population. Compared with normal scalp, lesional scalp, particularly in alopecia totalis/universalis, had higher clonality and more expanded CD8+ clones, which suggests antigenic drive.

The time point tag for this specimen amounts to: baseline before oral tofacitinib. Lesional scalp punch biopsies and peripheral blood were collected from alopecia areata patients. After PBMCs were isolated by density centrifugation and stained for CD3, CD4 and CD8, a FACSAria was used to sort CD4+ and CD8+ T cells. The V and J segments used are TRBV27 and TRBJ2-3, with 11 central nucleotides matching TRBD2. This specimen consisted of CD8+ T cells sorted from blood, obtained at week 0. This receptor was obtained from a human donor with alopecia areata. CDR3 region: CASRVRRTSGLVSTDTQYF. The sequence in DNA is TGTGCCAGCAGAGTTCGCCGGACTAGCGGGTTAGTTAGCACAGATACGCAGTATTTT.